Below, 29 T cell receptor beta chains from the same sample are listed, as sequenced in a study of cytomegalovirus exposure and HLA in healthy donors. The PCR made use of 60 Vbeta and 13 Jbeta primers. The repertoire was sequenced with immunoSEQ multiplex PCR; TCRdb's copy has only in-frame clones and lacks some. In the table there are about 85,000 clones, 80% of which are singletons. The sequencing sample was made of PBMCs. These receptor sequences come from a woman between 45 and 60 years old in good health and CMV-seropositive.

This rearrangement joins TRBV11-3 to TRBJ1-3; no clear D. Per the germline V gene, CDR1 is SGHNT and CDR2 is YENEEA. V lost 3 bases, J lost 0 bases, and 15 bases lay in between. This CDR3 contains 17 residues. The CDR3 DNA reads as TGTGCCAGCAGCTTTCCTACCTCCCGCGCCTCTGGAAACACCATATATTTT. This translates into CASSFPTSRASGNTIYF.

The chain uses TRBV9 and TRBJ2-2, with D perhaps matching TRBD1 (6 bases). With 5 bases removed from V and 0 bases from J, the gap between germline ends came to 11 bases. CDR1 and CDR2 (germline): SGDLS, YYNGEE. This CDR3 comprises 15 residues. The CDR3 is CASSETGANTGELFF. CDR3 bases: TGTGCCAGCAGTGAGACAGGCGCGAACACCGGGGAGCTGTTTTTT.

This sequence joins TRBV30 and TRBJ2-7, with unresolved D. Germline V gene data show CDR1 as GTSNPN and CDR2 as SVGIG (reference sequence). CDR3 length: 12 amino acids. Trimming took off 0 bases at V and 7 bases at J, with 10 bases between the two ends. The CDR3 DNA reads as TGTGCCTGGAGTGTACTGTACCAAGAGCAGTACTTC. Translated: CAWSVLYQEQYF.

This chain connects TRBV6-5 to TRBJ2-1; D perhaps matches TRBD1 (6 bases). Germline loops: CDR1 MNHEY, CDR2 SVGAGI. Trimming took off 4 bases at V and 14 bases at J, with 12 bases between the two ends. This CDR3 has 11 amino acids. The CDR3 sequence: CASSFDRKEFF. In nucleotides, the CDR3 is TGTGCCAGCAGTTTTGACAGGAAGGAGTTCTTC.

In this sample, this clone turned up once. This chain links TRBV11-3 with TRBJ2-2; 9 nucleotides match TRBD1. The V gene's germline CDR1 is SGHNT and CDR2 YENEEA. The CDR3 runs 15 residues. V lost 5 bases to trimming and J lost 5 bases; unmatched junction nucleotides: 6. Here the CDR3 reads CASSLRTGATGELFF. As DNA, the CDR3 is TGTGCCAGCAGCCTCAGGACAGGGGCGACCGGGGAGCTGTTTTTT.

The chain employs TRBV5-1 and TRBJ2-1; tentative D call: TRBD1 (5 bases). The CDR3 loop spans 16 amino acids. V lost 1 base and J lost 0, with 11 bases in between. CDR1 is SGHRS and CDR2 is YFSETQ in the germline V gene. The CDR3 region is CASSLFPQGSYNEQFF. The CDR3 DNA is TGCGCCAGCAGCTTGTTCCCCCAGGGCTCCTACAATGAGCAGTTCTTC. The full variable domain, rest sourced from reference TRBV5-1 and TRBJ2-1, is KAGVTQTPRYLIKTRGQQVTLSCSPISGHRSVSWYQQTPGQGLQFLFEYFSETQRNKGNFPGRFSGRQFSNSRSEMNVSTLELGDSALYLCASSLFPQGSYNEQFFGPGTRLTVL.

The rearrangement uses TRBV6-1 and TRBJ2-7; unclear D gene. Per the germline V gene, CDR1 is MNHNS and CDR2 is SASEGT. The CDR3 loop spans 11 amino acids. The V end was cut by 3 bases, the J end by 3 bases, with 3 bases between. CDR3 sequence (DNA): TGTGCCAGCAGTGAGTACTACGAGCAGTACTTC. Translating it yields CASSEYYEQYF.

V usage is TRBV14 and J usage is TRBJ1-1; a weak D match, TRBD1 (6 bases). This CDR3 comprises 16 residues. Per germline, CDR1 SGHDN and CDR2 FVKESK. Trimming removed 4 bases from V and 0 bases from J, with 15 bases in between. The CDR3 here is CASSPADSFMNTEAFF. In DNA form, the CDR3 reads TGTGCCAGCAGCCCAGCGGACAGTTTTATGAACACTGAAGCTTTCTTT.

The chain uses TRBV6-4 and TRBJ2-7; 11 bases agree with TRBD1. CDR1 is MRHNA and CDR2 is SNTAGT in the germline V gene. V was clipped by 0 bases and J by 6 bases; unmatched bases: 13. This CDR3 region has 18 residues. Here the CDR3 reads CASSDSIFRTGGGGEQYF. CDR3 nucleotides: TGTGCCAGCAGTGACTCGATATTTAGGACAGGGGGCGGCGGCGAGCAGTACTTC.

The chain recombines TRBV6-5 with TRBJ1-1; D is unclear. Trimming left V 4 bases short and J 6 bases short, with 12 bases between. The germline V gene has CDR1 MNHEY and CDR2 SVGAGI. The CDR3 length is 13 residues. The chain's CDR3 is CASSFLRKAEAFF. Here the CDR3 DNA reads TGTGCCAGCAGTTTTTTGAGGAAGGCTGAAGCTTTCTTT.

V gene TRBV7-8 combines with J gene TRBJ2-1; tentative D call: TRBD2 (5 bases). This CDR3 region has 15 residues. The germline V and J ends were trimmed by 2 bases and 7 bases, with 15 bases remaining between them. Germline lookup yields CDR1 SGHVS and CDR2 FQNEAQ. The CDR3 region has the DNA TGTGCCAGCAGCTTAAGTCTAGCCGGTAAAAATGAGCAGTTCTTC. It encodes CASSLSLAGKNEQFF.

This clone was picked up a small number of times. V gene TRBV18 combines with J gene TRBJ2-5; the match to TRBD2 covers 12 bases. The CDR3 runs to 19 residues. V shed 1 base, J shed 1 base, and the junction held 10 bases outside the gene matches. CDR1 and CDR2 (germline): KGHSH, LQKENI. The CDR3 loop is CASSPRASSGGDPQETQYF. CDR3 in DNA: TGTGCCAGCTCACCACGGGCGTCTAGCGGGGGGGACCCCCAAGAGACCCAGTACTTC.

The rearrangement uses TRBV28 and TRBJ1-2; 8 positions match TRBD1. With V trimmed by 6 bases and J by 8 bases, 8 bases remained unmatched. From germline, CDR1 is MDHEN and CDR2 SYDVKM. The CDR3 extends over 13 amino acids. The CDR3 bases are TGTGCCAGCAGCCTTCAGGGGGCGCTCGGCTACACCTTC. Amino acids: CASSLQGALGYTF.

In its sample, this clone was seen once. J is TRBJ1-5 and V is TRBV27; 7 bases fit TRBD1. V shed 5 bases and J 11 bases; nucleotides not matched to a gene: 9. CDR1 MNHEY and CDR2 SMNVEV come from the germline V gene (reference sequence). CDR3 length: 13 amino acids. CDR3 amino acids: CASSRQGGWAQHF. The CDR3 coding sequence is TGTGCCAGCAGTCGACAGGGCGGGTGGGCCCAGCATTTT.

The J gene is TRBJ2-1, the V gene TRBV10-2; 11 bases fit TRBD2. This CDR3 region has 18 residues. Germline V gene sequence: CDR1 WSHSY, CDR2 SAAADI. V dropped 3 bases and J dropped 5; count of bases not matched to a gene: 12. CDR3 residues: CASSDALIAGGPHNEQFF. The CDR3 DNA is TGCGCCAGCAGTGACGCACTAATAGCGGGGGGGCCCCACAATGAGCAGTTCTTC.

Remarks on this clone: Germline is not matched at one junction end, which may reflect a read error. This chain connects TRBV7-7 to TRBJ1-4; 12 bases agree with TRBD1. This CDR3 spans 15 amino acids. Germline CDR1 and CDR2: SSHAT and FNYEAQ (reference sequence). The CDR3 coding sequence is TGTGCTAGCAGCCCGGGACAGGGGGCGGGCGAAAAACTGTTTTTT. It codes for CASSPGQGAGEKLFF.

The rearrangement joins TRBV7-9 to TRBJ2-1; no definite D call. Germline lookup yields CDR1 SEHNR and CDR2 FQNEAQ (reference sequence). The V gene lost 6 bases and the J gene lost 6 bases, with 6 bases spanning the gap. This CDR3 has 11 amino acids. CDR3 nucleotides: TGTGCCAGCAGTCCAATCAATGAGCAGTTCTTC. It yields the protein CASSPINEQFF.

The sample holds one count of this clone. The chain recombines TRBV9 with TRBJ1-3, with TRBD1 matching 9 bases. Looked up from germline, CDR1 is SGDLS and CDR2 is YYNGEE. V trimming: 4 bases; J trimming: 3 bases; junction bases outside the gene matches: 14. CDR3 length: 18 residues. CDR3 protein: CASSPQPVNRGLGNTIYF. In nucleotides, the CDR3 is TGTGCCAGCAGCCCCCAACCCGTAAACAGGGGGCTTGGAAACACCATATATTTT.

The V and J genes are TRBV7-9 and TRBJ1-1; D possibly corresponds to TRBD1 (5 bases). CDR1 is SEHNR, CDR2 FQNEAQ, per germline (reference sequence). The V end was cut by 5 bases, the J end by 0 bases, with 10 bases between. This CDR3 has 14 residues. This chain's CDR3 is CASSNQGLNTEAFF. In DNA form, the CDR3 reads TGTGCCAGCAGCAATCAGGGTCTGAACACTGAAGCTTTCTTT.

The V call is TRBV7-3, the J call TRBJ2-7; D is possibly TRBD1 (5 bases). CDR1 is SGHTA, CDR2 FQGTGA, per germline. Trimming removed 1 base at V and 5 bases at J, with 15 bases between. The CDR3 runs 15 residues. CDR3 in DNA: TGTGCCAGCAGCTTAAGGGCAGGGAATATAGACGAGCAGTACTTC. Its translation: CASSLRAGNIDEQYF.

The gene calls are TRBV6-6 and TRBJ1-1; a possible D gene is TRBD1 (5 bases). CDR3 length equals 14 residues. The V gene's germline CDR1 is MNHNY and CDR2 SVGAGI (reference sequence). The ends were cut back, 6 bases at V and 5 bases at J, with 16 bases in the middle. CDR3 coding DNA: TGTGCCAGCAGATATCAGGGTGTGGGGACTGAAGCTTTCTTT. Translation gives CASRYQGVGTEAFF.

J is TRBJ2-7 and V is TRBV13; D might be TRBD1 (6 bases). The V gene lost 5 bases and the J gene lost 4 bases, with 15 bases spanning the gap. Germline V gene data show CDR1 as PRHDT and CDR2 as FYEKMQ (reference sequence). The CDR3 has 14 amino acids. The CDR3 nucleotides are TGTGCCAGCAGCAACCGTGGACAGATTTACGAGCAGTACTTC. Protein: CASSNRGQIYEQYF.

This clone was counted a few times. CDR3 loop: CASSLDRSTDTQYF. The CDR3 DNA reads TGTGCCAGCAGCCTGGACAGGAGCACAGATACGCAGTATTTT. The chain employs TRBV11-2 and TRBJ2-3; 7 bases fit TRBD1. The V gene's germline CDR1 is SGHAT and CDR2 FQNNGV. The ends lost 5 bases at V and 0 bases at J; junction bases unmatched: 2. The CDR3 runs 14 residues. Supplemented by reference TRBV11-2 and TRBJ2-3, the full variable domain reads EAGVAQSPRYKIIEKRQSVAFWCNPISGHATLYWYQQILGQGPKLLIQFQNNGVVDDSQLPKDRFSAERLKGVDSTLKIQPAKLEDSAVYLCASSLDRSTDTQYFGPGTRLTVL.

This sequence joins TRBV9 and TRBJ2-3, with 8 positions matching TRBD2. This CDR3 is built from 13 residues. With 4 bases clipped from V and 8 bases from J, the junction kept 6 bases outside the gene matches. CDR1 is SGDLS and CDR2 is YYNGEE in the germline V gene. In DNA, the CDR3 is TGTGCCAGCAGCACGGGGGGGGTGGGTACGCAGTATTTT. It codes for CASSTGGVGTQYF.

The chain uses TRBV7-9 and TRBJ2-5, with D maybe TRBD1 (6 bases). Trimming took off 0 bases at V and 4 bases at J, with 18 bases between the two ends. Germline loops: CDR1 SEHNR, CDR2 FQNEAQ (reference sequence). The CDR3 is made up of 17 amino acids. The CDR3 region is CASSLAGAGRGRETQYF. The CDR3 bases are TGTGCCAGCAGCTTAGCGGGGGCTGGCAGGGGAAGAGAGACCCAGTACTTC.

The chain carries TRBV19 and TRBJ2-2; D gene ambiguous. The CDR3 contains 15 residues. V gave up 3 bases and J gave up 0 bases, with 8 bases separating them. Germline V gives CDR1 LNHDA, CDR2 SQIVND (reference sequence). CDR3: CASSMGHPNTGELFF. CDR3 coding DNA: TGTGCCAGTAGTATGGGCCACCCGAACACCGGGGAGCTGTTTTTT.

CDR3 in amino acids: CASSKELPYEQYF. CDR3 nucleotide sequence: TGTGCCAGCAGTAAAGAACTACCTTACGAGCAGTACTTC. The V gene is TRBV2, the J gene TRBJ2-7; D is unclear. This CDR3 has 13 amino acids. V lost 5 bases, J lost 4 bases, and 12 bases lay in between. Germline V gene data show CDR1 as SNHLY and CDR2 as FYNNEI.

The J gene is TRBJ1-1, the V gene TRBV5-1; D not certain. The CDR3 runs 13 residues. Germline V gives CDR1 SGHRS, CDR2 YFSETQ. V lost 3 bases and J lost 4, with 10 bases in between. The CDR3 loop reads CASSSGGSTEAFF. CDR3 bases: TGCGCCAGCAGCTCCGGAGGTAGCACTGAAGCTTTCTTT.

This clone was seen only a few times. This sequence joins TRBV18 and TRBJ1-1; weak D call: TRBD1 (5 bases). CDR1 is KGHSH and CDR2 is LQKENI in the germline V gene. V lost 3 bases, J lost 4 bases, and 15 bases lay in between. CDR3 length: 15 amino acids. CDR3 nucleotide sequence: TGTGCCAGCTCACCGCTCGGGGGGACCGGCACTGAAGCTTTCTTT. The encoded protein is CASSPLGGTGTEAFF.